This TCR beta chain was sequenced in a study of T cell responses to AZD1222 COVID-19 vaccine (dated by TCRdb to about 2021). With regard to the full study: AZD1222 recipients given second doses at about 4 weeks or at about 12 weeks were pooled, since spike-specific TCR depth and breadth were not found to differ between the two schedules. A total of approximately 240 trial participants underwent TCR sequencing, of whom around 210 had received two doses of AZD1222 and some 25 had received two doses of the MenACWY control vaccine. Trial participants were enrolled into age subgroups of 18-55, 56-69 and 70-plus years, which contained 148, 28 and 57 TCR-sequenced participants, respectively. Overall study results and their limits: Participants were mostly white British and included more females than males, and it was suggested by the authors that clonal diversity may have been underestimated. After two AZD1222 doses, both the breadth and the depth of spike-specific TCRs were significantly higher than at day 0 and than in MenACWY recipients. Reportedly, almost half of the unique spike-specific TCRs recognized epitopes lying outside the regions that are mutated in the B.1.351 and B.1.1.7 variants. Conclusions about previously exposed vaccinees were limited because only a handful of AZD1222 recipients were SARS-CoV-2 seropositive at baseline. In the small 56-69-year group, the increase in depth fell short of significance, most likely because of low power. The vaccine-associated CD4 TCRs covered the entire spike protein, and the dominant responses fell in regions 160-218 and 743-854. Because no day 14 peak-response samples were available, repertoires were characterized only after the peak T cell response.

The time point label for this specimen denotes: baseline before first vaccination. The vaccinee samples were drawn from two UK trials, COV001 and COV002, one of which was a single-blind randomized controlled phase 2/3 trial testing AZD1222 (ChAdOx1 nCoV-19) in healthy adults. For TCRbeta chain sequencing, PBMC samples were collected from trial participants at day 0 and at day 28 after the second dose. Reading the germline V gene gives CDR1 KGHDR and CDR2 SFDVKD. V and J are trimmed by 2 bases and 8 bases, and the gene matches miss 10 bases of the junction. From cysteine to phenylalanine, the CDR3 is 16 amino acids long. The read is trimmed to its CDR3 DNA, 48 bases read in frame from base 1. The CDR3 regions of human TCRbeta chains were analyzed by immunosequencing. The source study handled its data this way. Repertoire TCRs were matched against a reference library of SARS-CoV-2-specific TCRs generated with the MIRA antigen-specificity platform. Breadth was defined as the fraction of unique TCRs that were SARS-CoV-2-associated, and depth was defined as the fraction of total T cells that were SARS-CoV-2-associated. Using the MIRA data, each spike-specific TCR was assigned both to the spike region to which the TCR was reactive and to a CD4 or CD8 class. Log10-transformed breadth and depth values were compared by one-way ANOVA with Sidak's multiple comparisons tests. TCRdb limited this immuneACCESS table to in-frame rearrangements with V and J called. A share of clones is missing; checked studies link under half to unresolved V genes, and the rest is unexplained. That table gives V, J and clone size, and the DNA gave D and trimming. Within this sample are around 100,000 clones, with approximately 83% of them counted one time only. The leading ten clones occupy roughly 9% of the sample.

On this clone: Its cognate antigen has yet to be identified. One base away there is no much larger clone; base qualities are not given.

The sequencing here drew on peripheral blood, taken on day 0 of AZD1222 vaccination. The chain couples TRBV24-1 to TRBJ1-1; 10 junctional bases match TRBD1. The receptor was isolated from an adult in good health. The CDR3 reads CATSDSRQGASTEAFF. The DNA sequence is TGTGCCACCAGTGATTCCCGACAGGGGGCCTCGACCGAAGCTTTCTTT.